The clone carrying this T cell receptor (beta chain) was recorded many times. Its antigen remains unidentified. The data are from a study of T cells after yellow fever vaccination. Study context: Fractions low in cell number were prepared with SMART-Seq v4 Ultra Low Input.

Whole-study results and caveats: A weaker secondary response peaked on day 5, the primary on day 15. Of the clonotypes, a small share occurred in both CD4 and CD8 compartments.

The study made its TCR cDNA through 5'RACE template switching. That step introduced a universal primer site along with UMIs. TCRdb redid the calling of the 5' RACE reads with MiXCR, one entry per CDR3 protein. The data contain 300,000 to 400,000 distinct CDR3 sequences, roughly 8.7% of them singletons. Trimming removed 6 bases from V and 5 bases from J, with 20 bases in between. From germline, CDR1 is DFQATT and CDR2 SNEGSKA (reference sequence). This CDR3 spans 14 amino acids. This TCR was recovered from a man aged 18-30 years who received the YFV17D yellow fever vaccine. The sequencing used PBMCs, collected on the day of the first yellow fever vaccination. The rearrangement uses TRBV20-1 and TRBJ2-7; D might be TRBD1 (6 bases). CDR3 nucleotide sequence: TGCAGTGCCCCCAACAGGGACGGTGCCGACGAGCAGTACTTC. Its translation: CSAPNRDGADEQYF.